This T cell receptor (beta chain) stems from a study of shared clonotypes between healthy human individuals. Study-wide results and limits: All-four-donor shared clonotypes had higher generation probabilities than non-shared clonotypes did. An anticipated effect of sequencing depth on clonotype sharing among donors was recognized.

The CDR3 loop spans 14 amino acids. Germline V gene data show CDR1 as SGHNT and CDR2 as YYREEE (reference sequence). V was cut by 5 bases and J by 0 bases, with 11 bases left in between. Using immunoSEQ multiplex PCR, the repertoire was profiled, and TCRdb retains in-frame clones only, with some absent. The table includes 2 million to 3 million clones, approximately 93% detected once. Worth noting for this clone: Its specificity is unknown.

This clonotype was sampled from a man aged 18-30 years in good health. Some clones in this sample may be carry-over from other donors' samples. The chain couples TRBV5-4 to TRBJ1-1; perhaps TRBD1 as D (6 bases). The specimen sequenced was naive CD4+ T cells from PBMCs. Subset here: CD45RA+ positively selected. The CDR3 region is CASSRTGLNTEAFF. In DNA form, the CDR3 reads TGTGCCAGCAGTCGCACAGGGCTGAACACTGAAGCTTTCTTT.